A single sample gave rise to the 7 T cell receptor beta chains below, sequenced in a study of blood T cell repertoires in COVID-19. Method: immunoSEQ multiplex PCR; TCRdb's copy keeps in-frame clones and lacks some. The sample carries under 250,000 clones, roughly 85% recorded once. Sample: peripheral blood. The receptors stem from a man aged 45-65 years who had recovered from COVID-19.

Notes on this clone: A much more abundant neighbour one base away suggests this may be a read error. This chain connects TRBV28 to TRBJ2-7, with 12 bases fitting TRBD2. Germline CDR1 MDHEN, CDR2 SYDVKM. CDR3 length: 14 residues. The V and J ends lost 6 bases and 0 bases, in that order; junction bases with no gene match: 0. The CDR3, as DNA: TGTGCCAGCAGGACTAGCGGGAGCTCCTACGAGCAGTACTTC. Its protein product is CASRTSGSSYEQYF.

This clone was recorded only once. This chain links TRBV28 with TRBJ1-2, with 8 bases lining up with TRBD1. J lost 5 bases, V lost 6 bases, and 11 bases had no gene match. This CDR3 has 15 residues. The germline CDR1 and CDR2 sequences are MDHEN and SYDVKM. In DNA form, the CDR3 reads TGTGCCAGCAGCCTTGGACAGGGAGTAATTTATGGCTACACCTTC. Encoded protein: CASSLGQGVIYGYTF.

Comment on this clone: This sample also contains other DNA sequences that code for the same CDR3. The chain couples TRBV19 to TRBJ1-2, with a possible D match to TRBD1 (6 bases). This CDR3 contains 11 residues. CDR1 is LNHDA, CDR2 SQIVND, per germline (reference sequence). V was shortened by 9 bases and J by 2 bases, with 7 bases between the two germline ends. The CDR3 DNA follows: TGTGCCAGCAGGGGAAACTATGGCTACACCTTC. It encodes CASRGNYGYTF.

This clone was picked up a small number of times. The rearrangement joins TRBV11-2 to TRBJ1-3, with D uncertain. CDR1 and CDR2 (germline): SGHAT, FQNNGV. The CDR3 spans 16 residues. V was cut by 5 bases and J by 4 bases, with 18 bases left in between. CDR3 in DNA: TGTGCCAGCAGCCCGGGCGGGCTAGGGTCAGGAAACACCATATATTTT. Its translation is CASSPGGLGSGNTIYF.

V gene TRBV19 combines with J gene TRBJ1-6; the match to TRBD1 covers 7 bases. V lost 9 bases and J lost 7; bases outside the gene matches: 12. The CDR3 is made up of 15 amino acids. Germline values: CDR1 LNHDA, CDR2 SQIVND (reference sequence). In DNA form, the CDR3 reads TGTGCCAGCCGAAACACAGGGGAAGGAAATTCACCCCTCCACTTT. This codes for CASRNTGEGNSPLHF.

This chain links TRBV6-5 with TRBJ1-2; 7 bases are a match to TRBD1. Germline V lookup: CDR1 MNHEY, CDR2 SVGAGI. V dropped 7 bases and J dropped 6; count of bases not matched to a gene: 8. The CDR3 is 13 residues long. The CDR3 sequence is CASNQDRAHGYTF. The CDR3 bases are TGTGCCAGCAACCAAGACAGGGCCCATGGCTACACCTTC.

This chain joins TRBV7-9 and TRBJ1-1; possibly TRBD1 for D (5 bases). V lost 2 bases to trimming and J lost 4 bases, with 14 bases between them. Germline CDR1 is SEHNR and CDR2 is FQNEAQ (reference sequence). The CDR3 has 15 amino acids. The CDR3 spells CASSLTGGLGTEAFF. Written as DNA, the CDR3 is TGTGCCAGCAGCTTAACGGGGGGTCTGGGCACTGAAGCTTTCTTT.